This TCR beta chain was captured in a study of read filtering for tumor transcriptome and immune sequencing. This library used roughly 370 ng RNA and molecular barcoded adaptors spanning alpha/delta and beta/gamma chains. TCRdb reanalysed the reads using MiXCR and keeps one entry per CDR3 protein. The table shows 120,000 or so distinct CDR3 sequences, with 13% occurring only once. On this clonotype itself: A read error may explain this, as a much larger clone is one base away.

CDR1 MDHEN and CDR2 SYDVKM come from the germline V gene. V was trimmed by 6 bases and J by 0 bases, leaving 15 bases between them. This CDR3 region has 16 residues. This chain joins TRBV28 and TRBJ1-5, with a weak D call TRBD1 (6 bases). Input material: a population of CD138-negative cells sorted from bone marrow. The sequence came from a donor aged 40 or over with multiple myeloma. This CDR3 is CASSRWGRDSNQPQHF. The CDR3 nucleotides read TGTGCCAGCAGCCGGTGGGGGCGGGATAGCAATCAGCCCCAGCATTTT.